The next 11 T cell receptor beta chains were all read from a single sample in a study of blood T cell repertoires in COVID-19. Measured with immunoSEQ multiplex PCR; TCRdb has only the in-frame clones, and not every one. Counted here are 300,000 or so clones, 85% to 90% occurring once; the ten biggest clones make up 10%. The sample was PBMCs or T cells enriched from blood (not recorded which). Source of these receptors: a woman aged 18-30 years who had recovered from COVID-19.

This clone was picked up one time. This chain links TRBV5-6 with TRBJ2-3, with TRBD2 matching 10 bases. The germline V gene encodes CDR1 SGHDT and CDR2 YYEEEE. The CDR3 has 14 residues. The V segment lost 4 bases and the J segment 4 bases; nucleotides outside the gene matches: 3. The CDR3 spells CASSPAGGADTQYF. Here the CDR3 DNA reads TGTGCCAGCAGCCCAGCGGGAGGGGCAGATACGCAGTATTTT.

The chain links TRBV10-1 to TRBJ2-3; no clear D. Germline assignment: CDR1 WNHNN and CDR2 SYGVQD (reference sequence). The CDR3 covers 16 residues. Trimming left V 1 base short and J 2 bases short, with 13 bases between. DNA for the CDR3: TGCGCCAGCAGTGAGTTTGGTAGAGGCAACACAGATACGCAGTATTTT. Translation: CASSEFGRGNTDTQYF.

The table lists this clone with a few counts. The V call is TRBV21-1, the J call TRBJ2-3; the D call of TRBD1 is as the table states it, not checked on the DNA. TRBV21-1 is deemed a pseudogene. This CDR3 spans 16 amino acids. For the CDR3, the DNA is TGTGCCAGCAGCAGAAGGGGGGACAGGCTCACAGATACGCAGTATTTT. It encodes CASSRRGDRLTDTQYF.

The gene calls are TRBV2 and TRBJ1-2; 7 bases are a match to TRBD1. Per germline, CDR1 SNHLY and CDR2 FYNNEI. Trimming removed 4 bases from V and 1 base from J; junction bases left unmatched: 9. This CDR3 contains 16 residues. The CDR3 DNA is TGTGCCAGCAGTGGACCCGGGACAGAGAGTAACTATGGCTACACCTTC. This sequence encodes CASSGPGTESNYGYTF.

V and J are TRBV27 and TRBJ2-3; D remains ambiguous. This CDR3 has 14 amino acids. The V gene lost 2 bases and the J gene lost 6 bases, with 12 bases spanning the gap. From germline, CDR1 is MNHEY and CDR2 SMNVEV (reference sequence). The CDR3: CASSLGGQWDTQYF. DNA of the CDR3: TGTGCCAGCAGTTTAGGTGGGCAATGGGATACGCAGTATTTT.

This chain joins TRBV6-5 and TRBJ2-6, with a tentative D call TRBD1 (6 bases). Germline values: CDR1 MNHEY, CDR2 SVGAGI. V was shortened by 6 bases and J by 7 bases, with 10 bases between the two germline ends. The length of the CDR3 is 13 residues. The CDR3 reads CASRRRGANVLTF. CDR3 in DNA: TGTGCCAGCAGACGCAGGGGAGCCAACGTCCTGACTTTC.

This clone was found a few times. DNA for the CDR3: TGTGCCAGCAGCTCCACAGGGGGCTACACCTTC. This sequence encodes CASSSTGGYTF. V gene TRBV9 combines with J gene TRBJ1-2, with D possibly TRBD1 on 6 matching bases. Germline values: CDR1 SGDLS, CDR2 YYNGEE. The ends were cut back, 4 bases at V and 8 bases at J, with 9 bases in the middle. This CDR3 has 11 residues.

This clone was seen once. This CDR3 is also generated by other DNA sequences in the sample. The chain combines TRBV9 with TRBJ1-5, with D uncertain. This CDR3 is built from 12 residues. Trimming removed 5 bases from V and 2 bases from J, with 5 bases in between. Germline CDR1 SGDLS, CDR2 YYNGEE. For the CDR3, the DNA is TGTGCCAGCAGTCGTGGCAATCAGCCCCAGCATTTT. This encodes CASSRGNQPQHF. The full variable domain, its missing parts supplied by reference TRBV9 and TRBJ1-5, is DSGVTQTPKHLITATGQRVTLRCSPRSGDLSVYWYQQSLDQGLQFLIQYYNGEERAKGNILERFSAQQFPDLHSELNLSSLELGDSALYFCASSRGNQPQHFGDGTRLSIL.

The V gene is TRBV23-1, the J gene TRBJ1-5, with D perhaps TRBD1 (6 bases). TRBV23-1 counts as an open reading frame of uncertain function. Trimming pared 2 bases from V and 0 bases from J, leaving 23 bases between. This CDR3 is built from 20 residues. In DNA, the CDR3 is TGCGCCAGCAGTCAACTAGATACCTCTCGGGACAAACATAGCAATCAGCCCCAGCATTTT. Protein: CASSQLDTSRDKHSNQPQHF.

The chain is built from TRBV28 and TRBJ2-7; 11 bases line up with TRBD2. Germline assignment: CDR1 MDHEN and CDR2 SYDVKM. The CDR3 has 20 amino acids. The V gene end was trimmed by 3 bases and the J gene end by 3 bases; junction bases not matched to a gene: 19. The CDR3 DNA sequence: TGTGCCAGCAGTTTCCTACCCCGAATAGCGGGAGGGCCGTTATTCTACGAGCAGTACTTC. Its protein is CASSFLPRIAGGPLFYEQYF.

This chain connects TRBV5-1 to TRBJ1-1; 9 bases match TRBD1. Germline V gene data show CDR1 as SGHRS and CDR2 as YFSETQ. The CDR3 length is 14 residues. The V segment lost 4 bases and the J segment 4 bases; nucleotides outside the gene matches: 5. The CDR3 is CASSTRTGATEAFF. CDR3 nucleotide sequence: TGCGCCAGCAGCACAAGGACAGGGGCCACTGAAGCTTTCTTT. Full variable domain (remainder filled in from reference TRBV5-1 and TRBJ1-1): KAGVTQTPRYLIKTRGQQVTLSCSPISGHRSVSWYQQTPGQGLQFLFEYFSETQRNKGNFPGRFSGRQFSNSRSEMNVSTLELGDSALYLCASSTRTGATEAFFGQGTRLTVV.